This TCR beta chain was retrieved from a study of post-analysis software for immune sequencing data. As for the study in general: Patients with relapsing-remitting, secondary progressive and progressive-relapsing multiple sclerosis courses were all represented.

Every TCR beta cDNA library bore unique molecular identifiers. From roughly 1 to 10 million T cells, 400,000 to 550,000 cDNA molecules were obtained. TCRdb reprocessed the PCR reads with MiXCR, giving one entry per CDR3 protein. The sample has 150,000 to 200,000 distinct CDR3 sequences, 35% to 40% seen once. The V end lost 1 base, the J end lost 1 base, and 10 bases lay between the germline ends. The CDR3 spans 15 residues. Germline CDR1 and CDR2: SEHNR and FQNEAQ (reference sequence). With respect to this clonotype: Its matching antigen is unknown.

Study-wide points: Patients had higher frequencies than controls of about five TRBV segments, including TRBV5-6, TRBV5-1 and TRBV20-1.

The sequencing here drew on blood, taken after autologous hematopoietic stem cell transplantation. The rearrangement uses TRBV7-9 and TRBJ1-1, with D tentatively TRBD1 (5 bases). This sequence was found in a girl aged 10-17 years with multiple sclerosis. The CDR3 protein is CASSLEGAKNTEAFF. CDR3 DNA: TGTGCCAGCAGCTTAGAAGGGGCAAAGAACACTGAAGCTTTCTTT.